This TCR beta chain comes out of a study of OX40 agonist ivuxolimab in advanced cancers. The assay was immunoSEQ multiplex PCR, and TCRdb's table has in-frame clones only and misses some. The table has under 85,000 clones, 90% to 95% seen once. With 4 bases clipped from V and 1 base from J, the junction kept 7 bases outside the gene matches. From germline, CDR1 is SGHTS and CDR2 YDEGEE. The CDR3 covers 18 residues. This clonotype was obtained from an adult with an advanced solid tumor such as melanoma, head and neck, liver or kidney cancer. Sequenced here: CD4+ or CD8+ T cells sorted from blood, sampled in a trial of the OX40 agonist ivuxolimab. This chain connects TRBV5-8 to TRBJ2-3, with 15 bases aligning to TRBD2. The CDR3 spells CASSPGLAGGTGTDTQYF. In DNA, the CDR3 is TGTGCCAGCAGCCCGGGACTAGCGGGAGGAACAGGCACAGATACGCAGTATTTT.